One and the same sample provided the 25 T cell receptor beta chains below, sequenced in a study of T cells after somatic rescue of genetic block. This table comes from immunoSEQ multiplex PCR, and its TCRdb copy is limited to in-frame clones, with some not included. This table has roughly 110,000 clones, 90% to 95% appearing once. Sequencing input: peripheral blood mononuclear cells (PBMCs). These receptor sequences come from a young woman.

V is TRBV5-6 and J is TRBJ1-5, with D possibly TRBD1 on 6 matching bases. The germline V gene encodes CDR1 SGHDT and CDR2 YYEEEE. This CDR3 has 14 residues. V was trimmed by 4 bases and J by 3 bases, leaving 11 bases between them. The CDR3 protein is CASSKDRINQPQHF. The CDR3 DNA follows: TGTGCCAGCAGCAAGGACAGAATCAATCAGCCCCAGCATTTT. Based on the CDR3 plus reference TRBV5-6 and TRBJ1-5, the full variable domain is DAGVTQSPTHLIKTRGQQVTLRCSPKSGHDTVSWYQQALGQGPQFIFQYYEEEERQRGNFPDRFSGHQFPNYSSELNVNALLLGDSALYLCASSKDRINQPQHFGDGTRLSIL.

The chain carries TRBV5-8 and TRBJ2-5, with no clear D. CDR1 is SGHTS, CDR2 YDEGEE, per germline. The V gene lost 4 bases and the J gene lost 5 bases, with 9 bases spanning the gap. CDR3 length: 12 residues. The CDR3 sequence: CASSSHMETQYF. Here the CDR3 DNA reads TGTGCCAGCAGCAGTCATATGGAGACCCAGTACTTC.

The rearrangement joins TRBV30 to TRBJ1-2; 12 bases are a match to TRBD1. Germline CDR1 is GTSNPN and CDR2 is SVGIG (reference sequence). The ends lost 4 bases at V and 7 bases at J; junction bases unmatched: 4. The length of the CDR3 is 13 residues. The CDR3 bases are TGTGCCTGGAAGGGGACAGGGGGCGGTGGCTACACCTTC. Translating gives CAWKGTGGGGYTF.

The gene calls are TRBV19 and TRBJ2-3; D tentatively fits TRBD1 or TRBD2 (5 bases each). This CDR3 comprises 14 residues. V was pared by 10 bases and J by 2 bases, with 16 bases between. Germline V lookup: CDR1 LNHDA, CDR2 SQIVND (reference sequence). In nucleotides, the CDR3 is TGTGCCACTGGGGACCTTGCCTCCACAGATACGCAGTATTTT. Protein sequence: CATGDLASTDTQYF.

V usage is TRBV2 and J usage is TRBJ2-7; the D gene is possibly TRBD1 (6 bases). Germline V gene lookup returns CDR1 SNHLY and CDR2 FYNNEI. This CDR3 is built from 14 residues. V was clipped by 6 bases and J by 4 bases, with 16 bases between them. CDR3 coding DNA: TGTGCCAGCAGCGCCGGGACATACCAATACGAGCAGTACTTC. Translation gives CASSAGTYQYEQYF.

The chain links TRBV27 to TRBJ1-4, with TRBD1 as a possible D gene (5 bases). The V gene lost 0 bases and the J gene lost 10 bases, with 18 bases spanning the gap. CDR3 length: 16 amino acids. Germline assignment: CDR1 MNHEY and CDR2 SMNVEV (reference sequence). The CDR3 DNA is TGTGCCAGCAGTTTATCGGCGCCCGGACTCGGGGGAAAACTGTTTTTT. Its protein product is CASSLSAPGLGGKLFF.

The chain is built from TRBV4-3 and TRBJ2-7; the D gene could be TRBD1 or TRBD2 (5 bases each). CDR1 and CDR2 from the germline V gene are LGHNA and YSLEER. V was shortened by 4 bases and J by 2 bases, with 15 bases between the two germline ends. The CDR3 runs 15 residues. The CDR3 DNA follows: TGCGCCAGCAGCCCCGGGGCGTTGTCCGCCTACGAGCAGTACTTC. It encodes CASSPGALSAYEQYF.

The gene calls are TRBV30 and TRBJ2-3; 10 bases agree with TRBD2. The CDR3 spans 15 residues. V gave up 3 bases and J gave up 2 bases; unmatched junction bases: 5. The germline CDR1 and CDR2 sequences are GTSNPN and SVGIG (reference sequence). CDR3 sequence reads: CAWRRSGGATDTQYF. As DNA, the CDR3 is TGTGCCTGGAGAAGAAGCGGGGGGGCCACAGATACGCAGTATTTT.

This clone came up once. The rearrangement joins TRBV5-5 to TRBJ1-1; possibly TRBD1 for D (5 bases). Germline CDR1 is SGHKS and CDR2 is YYEKEE (reference sequence). This CDR3 spans 13 amino acids. The V end was cut by 2 bases, the J end by 3 bases, with 8 bases between. Here the CDR3 reads CASSLGVDTEAFF. The CDR3 region has the DNA TGTGCCAGCAGCTTAGGGGTGGACACTGAAGCTTTCTTT. The full variable domain, with the rest looked up from reference TRBV5-5 and TRBJ1-1, is DAGVTQSPTHLIKTRGQQVTLRCSPISGHKSVSWYQQVLGQGPQFIFQYYEKEERGRGNFPDRFSARQFPNYSSELNVNALLLGDSALYLCASSLGVDTEAFFGQGTRLTVV.

This sequence joins TRBV20-1 and TRBJ1-1, with unresolved D. Germline loops: CDR1 DFQATT, CDR2 SNEGSKA (reference sequence). CDR3 length equals 10 residues. Written as DNA, the CDR3 is TGCAGACCCCCGGGAAATGAAGCTTTCTTT. As protein: CRPPGNEAFF.

The chain has TRBV7-2 and TRBJ2-7; no definite D call. Germline V gene data show CDR1 as SGHTA and CDR2 as FQGNSA. Trimming stripped 4 bases from V and 3 bases from J, with 7 bases between. CDR3 length: 12 amino acids. As DNA, the CDR3 is TGTGCCAGCAGCTCCTCCCGCTACGAGCAGTACTTC. Its protein is CASSSSRYEQYF.

This chain links TRBV7-9 with TRBJ2-3; the D gene is possibly TRBD2 (6 bases). Germline V gene data show CDR1 as SEHNR and CDR2 as FQNEAQ (reference sequence). Trimming stripped 3 bases from V and 2 bases from J, with 15 bases between. This CDR3 is built from 16 residues. DNA for the CDR3: TGTGCCAGCAGCTTGGGAACTAGCCCGGACACAGATACGCAGTATTTT. Protein: CASSLGTSPDTDTQYF.

The rearrangement links TRBV19 to TRBJ1-1; 8 positions match TRBD1. The junction had 8 bases not matched to a gene; V was cut back by 9 bases and J by 5 bases. The germline V gene encodes CDR1 LNHDA and CDR2 SQIVND (reference sequence). The CDR3 runs 13 residues. In DNA, the CDR3 is TGTGCCAGCCGCAGTACAGGGGGGACTGAAGCTTTCTTT. Amino acid sequence: CASRSTGGTEAFF.

V and J are TRBV19 and TRBJ2-3, with 7 positions matching TRBD2. CDR1 and CDR2 (germline): LNHDA, SQIVND (reference sequence). V lost 1 base to trimming and J lost 6 bases; unmatched junction nucleotides: 10. The CDR3 totals 16 residues. This chain's CDR3 is CASSIAPGGGLDTQYF. The CDR3 nucleotides read TGTGCCAGTAGTATAGCGCCGGGGGGAGGGCTCGATACGCAGTATTTT.

The rearrangement links TRBV5-1 to TRBJ2-2; TRBD2 is a possible D gene (7 bases). The CDR3 extends over 16 amino acids. Trimming cost V 4 bases and J 0 bases, with 13 bases left between them. Germline V CDR1 and CDR2: SGHRS, YFSETQ. CDR3 coding DNA: TGCGCCAGCAGCCCGGAAGGGGGGGCGAACACCGGGGAGCTGTTTTTT. This sequence encodes CASSPEGGANTGELFF.

This rearrangement joins TRBV9 to TRBJ1-2, with 9 bases aligning to TRBD1. This CDR3 has 19 residues. CDR1 is SGDLS, CDR2 YYNGEE, per germline. V shed 4 bases, J shed 3 bases, and the junction held 19 bases outside the gene matches. The CDR3 DNA follows: TGTGCCAGCAGCCATCCGGGACAGGGCGGTGGGCCTTTAGACTATGGCTACACCTTC. This gives the protein CASSHPGQGGGPLDYGYTF.

The V gene is TRBV11-3, the J gene TRBJ2-3; TRBD2 is a possible D gene (6 bases). Trimming removed 1 base from V and 4 bases from J, with 9 bases in between. The CDR3 sequence is 14 residues long. CDR1 and CDR2 (germline): SGHNT, YENEEA. CDR3 nucleotides: TGTGCCAGCAGCTTAGGAGGGACTCCAGATACGCAGTATTTT. This gives the protein CASSLGGTPDTQYF.

The CDR3 loop reads CASSPDRGSNEKLFF. CDR3 in DNA: TGTGCCAGCAGCCCAGACAGGGGATCGAATGAAAAACTGTTTTTT. V usage is TRBV7-6 and J usage is TRBJ1-4; 8 bases line up with TRBD1. This CDR3 spans 15 amino acids. The germline CDR1 and CDR2 sequences are SGHVS and FNYEAQ. Losses at the gene ends were 5 bases for V and 5 bases for J; bases not matched to a gene: 7.

This chain connects TRBV7-6 to TRBJ1-1; D gene uncertain. Germline-derived CDR1 and CDR2 are SGHVS and FNYEAQ. CDR3 length: 14 amino acids. Trimming removed 1 base at V and 10 bases at J, with 16 bases between. The CDR3 DNA is TGTGCCAGCAGCTTAGGGAACAGCGGGGATTCAGCTTTCTTT. Translation: CASSLGNSGDSAFF.

The chain joins TRBV7-8 to TRBJ1-6, with D hard to call. V lost 6 bases and J lost 9, with 9 bases in between. Germline CDR1 SGHVS, CDR2 FQNEAQ. This CDR3 is 12 amino acids long. The CDR3 loop is CASSSGVSPLHF. The DNA of the CDR3 is TGTGCCAGCAGTTCAGGCGTTTCACCCCTCCACTTT. The whole variable domain, filled in from reference TRBV7-8 and TRBJ1-6, reads GAGVSQSPRYKVAKRGQDVALRCDPISGHVSLFWYQQALGQGPEFLTYFQNEAQLDKSGLPSDRFFAERPEGSVSTLKIQRTQQEDSAVYLCASSSGVSPLHFGNGTRLTVT.

The sample holds one count of this clone. J is TRBJ1-4 and V is TRBV6-1; D call uncertain. Trimming took off 8 bases at V and 7 bases at J, with 11 bases between the two ends. CDR1 is MNHNS and CDR2 is SASEGT in the germline V gene. The CDR3 consists of 12 residues. The CDR3 loop is CASRPATEKLFF. The CDR3 DNA reads as TGTGCCAGCCGCCCCGCAACTGAAAAACTGTTTTTT.

V is TRBV19 and J is TRBJ2-3, with TRBD1 as a possible D gene (5 bases). The germline CDR1 and CDR2 sequences are LNHDA and SQIVND (reference sequence). The CDR3 runs 14 residues. Trimming stripped 3 bases from V and 4 bases from J, with 11 bases between. The chain's CDR3 is CASSITGIADTQYF. In nucleotides, the CDR3 is TGTGCCAGTAGTATTACAGGAATCGCAGATACGCAGTATTTT.

The genes are TRBV5-6 and TRBJ1-6; D is perhaps TRBD1 (5 bases). Germline V gene sequence: CDR1 SGHDT, CDR2 YYEEEE. The CDR3 spans 14 residues. Trimming pared 3 bases from V and 7 bases from J, leaving 11 bases between. CDR3 coding DNA: TGTGCCAGCAGCTCTCTACAGGCCAATTCACCCCTCCACTTT. Translated: CASSSLQANSPLHF.

The chain links TRBV20-1 to TRBJ1-1; D gene uncertain. The CDR3 runs 11 residues. CDR1 and CDR2 from the germline V gene are DFQATT and SNEGSKA (reference sequence). V was clipped by 8 bases and J by 8 bases, with 15 bases between them. This CDR3 is CSLQSMREAFF. CDR3 coding DNA: TGCAGTTTGCAGTCTATGAGGGAAGCTTTCTTT.

This chain connects TRBV5-6 to TRBJ1-1, with TRBD1 identical over 9 bases. The CDR3 covers 17 residues. Germline CDR1 and CDR2: SGHDT and YYEEEE. Trimming cost V 0 bases and J 1 base; bases outside gene matches: 7. The CDR3 loop reads CASSLEQGADTNTEAFF. CDR3 coding DNA: TGTGCCAGCAGCTTGGAACAGGGGGCAGATACGAACACTGAAGCTTTCTTT.